The 16 T cell receptor beta chains below all came from one sample that was sequenced in a study of response to subunit inactivated influenza vaccine. Each CDR3 protein is one row after TCRdb ran MiXCR on the RT-PCR reads. This sample has 280,000 or so distinct CDR3 sequences; 21% occur once, and the top ten carry about a tenth. The sample here was PBMCs from blood, taken around 22 months after vaccination. These TCRs come from a man between 50 and 69 years old who received an inactivated influenza vaccine.

The chain carries TRBV7-2 and TRBJ2-3; D is uncertain. The CDR3 extends over 15 amino acids. Per germline, CDR1 SGHTA and CDR2 FQGNSA. V shed 4 bases and J shed 6 bases, with 17 bases lying between them. The CDR3, as DNA: TGTGCCAGCAGCTACCAAGCGTTGTTACCCGATACGCAGTATTTT. Its translation is CASSYQALLPDTQYF.

The CDR3 DNA follows: TGTGCCAGCAGTCCCGGGGGGGCGGGTGATCAGCCCCAGCATTTT. This translates into CASSPGGAGDQPQHF. The chain couples TRBV28 to TRBJ1-5; D might be TRBD1 (6 bases). Germline lookup yields CDR1 MDHEN and CDR2 SYDVKM. Trimming took 5 bases from V and 5 from J, leaving 16 bases between them. The CDR3 length is 15 residues.

The rearrangement joins TRBV20-1 to TRBJ2-5; 7 bases are a match to TRBD1. With 3 bases clipped from V and 5 bases from J, the junction kept 3 bases outside the gene matches. This CDR3 is 12 amino acids long. The germline CDR1 and CDR2 sequences are DFQATT and SNEGSKA (reference sequence). CDR3: CSASKGGETQYF. Written as DNA, the CDR3 is TGCAGTGCTAGTAAAGGGGGCGAGACCCAGTACTTC.

V is TRBV10-3 and J is TRBJ2-7; D call uncertain. Germline V gene data show CDR1 as ENHRY and CDR2 as SYGVKD. This CDR3 region has 15 residues. V gave up 4 bases and J gave up 3 bases, with 16 bases separating them. The CDR3 loop is CAISGPPGLYYEQYF. The CDR3 DNA sequence: TGTGCCATCAGTGGACCCCCGGGTCTCTACTACGAGCAGTACTTC.

The V call is TRBV4-2, the J call TRBJ2-2; unclear D gene. The germline V gene has CDR1 LGHNA and CDR2 YNFKEQ. The CDR3 totals 17 residues. V dropped 1 base and J dropped 3 bases, with 15 bases sitting between them. CDR3 DNA sequence: TGTGCCAGCAGCCAAGGATTTTCGCCTACGGACACCGGGGAGCTGTTTTTT. Protein sequence: CASSQGFSPTDTGELFF.

CDR3 amino acids: CASSTIGTSGGTSYEQYF. The CDR3, as DNA: TGTGCCAGCAGCACTATAGGGACTAGCGGGGGAACCTCCTACGAGCAGTACTTC. The chain employs TRBV28 and TRBJ2-7; 14 positions match TRBD2. Germline CDR1 is MDHEN and CDR2 is SYDVKM. The CDR3 loop spans 18 amino acids. The trim removed 6 bases at V and 0 bases at J, leaving 10 bases unmatched.

This clonotype came up a few times. J is TRBJ2-3 and V is TRBV7-9, with D unclear. This CDR3 contains 16 residues. The V gene lost 0 bases and the J gene lost 0 bases, with 10 bases spanning the gap. Germline CDR1 SEHNR, CDR2 FQNEAQ (reference sequence). This chain's CDR3 is CASSLAQVHSTDTQYF. CDR3 nucleotide sequence: TGTGCCAGCAGCTTAGCCCAGGTTCATAGCACAGATACGCAGTATTTT.

This clonotype has at least ten counts. This sequence joins TRBV30 and TRBJ1-5; TRBD1 aligns across 7 bases. CDR1 is GTSNPN, CDR2 SVGIG, per germline (reference sequence). This CDR3 comprises 13 residues. J gave up 2 bases and V 4 bases, and 2 bases lay outside the gene matches. The CDR3 loop is CAWTGGGNQPQHF. CDR3 nucleotide sequence: TGTGCCTGGACAGGGGGTGGCAATCAGCCCCAGCATTTT. The full variable domain, with the rest looked up from reference TRBV30 and TRBJ1-5, is SQTIHQWPATLVQPVGSPLSLECTVEGTSNPNLYWYRQAAGRGLQLLFYSVGIGQISSEVPQNLSASRPQDRQFILSSKKLLLSDSGFYLCAWTGGGNQPQHFGDGTRLSIL.

The chain uses TRBV18 and TRBJ2-7, with TRBD1 identical over 8 bases. CDR3 length: 14 residues. Germline-derived CDR1 and CDR2 are KGHSH and LQKENI. V shed 4 bases, J shed 3 bases, and the junction held 5 bases outside the gene matches. DNA for the CDR3: TGTGCCAGCTCACTTCGGACAGGGAACTACGAGCAGTACTTC. Encoded protein: CASSLRTGNYEQYF.

The chain couples TRBV6-5 to TRBJ2-7; TRBD2 matches 8 bases. After removal of 0 bases from V and 6 bases from J, the junction contained 7 bases not matched to a gene. CDR3 length: 15 amino acids. CDR1 is MNHEY and CDR2 is SVGAGI in the germline V gene. The CDR3 loop is CASSYSTGAGGEQYF. The CDR3 DNA follows: TGTGCCAGCAGTTACTCCACTGGCGCGGGGGGCGAGCAGTACTTC.

J is TRBJ2-7 and V is TRBV3-1; TRBD2 is a possible D gene (5 bases). The length of the CDR3 is 15 residues. Germline V CDR1 and CDR2: LGHDT, YNNKEL (reference sequence). Trimming cost V 1 base and J 0 bases, with 10 bases left between them. This CDR3 reads CASSQGLGSSYEQYF. The CDR3 DNA follows: TGTGCCAGCAGCCAAGGTTTGGGGAGCTCCTACGAGCAGTACTTC.

Ten or more counts support this clonotype. The chain recombines TRBV9 with TRBJ1-1; TRBD1 aligns across 8 bases. This CDR3 region has 12 residues. The V gene's germline CDR1 is SGDLS and CDR2 YYNGEE. The V gene end was trimmed by 3 bases and the J gene end by 7 bases; junction bases not matched to a gene: 2. The DNA for the CDR3 is TGTGCCAGCAGCGCGACAGGGGTTGAAGCTTTCTTT. Amino acid sequence: CASSATGVEAFF.

The gene calls are TRBV6-5 and TRBJ1-1, with D tentatively TRBD1 (5 bases). V lost 5 bases and J 5 bases, leaving 21 bases between the germline ends. CDR1 is MNHEY, CDR2 SVGAGI, per germline. The CDR3 length is 16 residues. As DNA, the CDR3 is TGTGCCAGCAGTCGCGACCTCGGGACTATTCGGACTGAAGCTTTCTTT. Protein product: CASSRDLGTIRTEAFF.

This clonotype was found many times. The J gene is TRBJ1-2, the V gene TRBV27; TRBD1 might be the D (6 bases). Germline V gene data show CDR1 as MNHEY and CDR2 as SMNVEV (reference sequence). Deletions cut 6 bases from V and 4 bases from J, with 18 bases between. The CDR3 has 15 residues. In nucleotides, the CDR3 is TGTGCCAGCAGGGAAAGGGGGGGCACTGTCTATGGCTACACCTTC. This translates into CASRERGGTVYGYTF.

The V gene is TRBV6-1, the J gene TRBJ1-4; tentatively, D is TRBD1 (5 bases). The V gene's germline CDR1 is MNHNS and CDR2 SASEGT. Trimming pared 2 bases from V and 8 bases from J, leaving 12 bases between. The CDR3 has 14 residues. The CDR3 region has the DNA TGTGCCAGCAGTGAATTGGGGGTTCGAGAAAAACTGTTTTTT. This encodes CASSELGVREKLFF.

The chain couples TRBV11-2 to TRBJ1-4; 9 nucleotides align to TRBD1. Germline-derived CDR1 and CDR2 are SGHAT and FQNNGV. Losses at the gene ends were 4 bases for V and 7 bases for J; bases not matched to a gene: 4. This CDR3 is built from 14 residues. CDR3 DNA sequence: TGTGCCAGCAGCTGGACAGGGGTTGGTGAAAAACTGTTTTTT. This encodes CASSWTGVGEKLFF.